This T cell receptor beta chain was sequenced in a study of blood T cell repertoires in COVID-19. TCRdb's table, derived via immunoSEQ multiplex PCR, lists solely in-frame clones and lacks some. This table has 95,000 to 150,000 clones, around 87% appearing once. The TCR comes from a woman between 50 and 59 years old with acute or convalescent COVID-19. Input material: peripheral blood.

The CDR3 region has the DNA TGTGCCATCGGTTCCTCAGGGGATGTTCAGCCCCAGCATTTT. Its protein is CAIGSSGDVQPQHF. The chain recombines TRBV10-3 with TRBJ1-5; TRBD1 might be the D (6 bases). Germline V lookup: CDR1 ENHRY, CDR2 SYGVKD. Trimming removed 8 bases from V and 6 bases from J, with 17 bases in between. The CDR3 consists of 14 residues.